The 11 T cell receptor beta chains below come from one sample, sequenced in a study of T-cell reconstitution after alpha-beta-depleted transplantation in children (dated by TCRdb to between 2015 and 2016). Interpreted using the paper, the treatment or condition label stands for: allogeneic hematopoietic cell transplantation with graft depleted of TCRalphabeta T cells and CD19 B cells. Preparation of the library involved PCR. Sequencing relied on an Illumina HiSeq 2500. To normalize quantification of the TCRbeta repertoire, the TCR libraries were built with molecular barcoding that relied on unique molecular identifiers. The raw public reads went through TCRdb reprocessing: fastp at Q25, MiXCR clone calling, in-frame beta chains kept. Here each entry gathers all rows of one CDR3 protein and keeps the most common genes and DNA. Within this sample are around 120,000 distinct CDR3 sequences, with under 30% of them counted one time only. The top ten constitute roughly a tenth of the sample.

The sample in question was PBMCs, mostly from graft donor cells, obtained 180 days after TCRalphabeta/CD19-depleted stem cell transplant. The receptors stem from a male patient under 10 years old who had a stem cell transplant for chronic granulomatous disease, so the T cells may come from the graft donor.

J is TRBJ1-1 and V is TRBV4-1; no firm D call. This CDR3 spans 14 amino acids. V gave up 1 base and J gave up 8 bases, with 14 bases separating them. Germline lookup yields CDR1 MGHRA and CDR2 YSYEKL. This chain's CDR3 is CASSQVGVAREAFF. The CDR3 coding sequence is TGCGCCAGCAGCCAAGTGGGCGTGGCCCGGGAAGCTTTCTTT.

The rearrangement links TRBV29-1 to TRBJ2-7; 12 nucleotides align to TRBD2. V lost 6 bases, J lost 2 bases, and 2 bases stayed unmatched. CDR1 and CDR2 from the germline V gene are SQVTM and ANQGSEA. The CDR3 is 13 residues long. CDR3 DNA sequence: TGCAGCGTCCGGACTAGCGGGACCTACGAGCAGTACTTC. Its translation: CSVRTSGTYEQYF.

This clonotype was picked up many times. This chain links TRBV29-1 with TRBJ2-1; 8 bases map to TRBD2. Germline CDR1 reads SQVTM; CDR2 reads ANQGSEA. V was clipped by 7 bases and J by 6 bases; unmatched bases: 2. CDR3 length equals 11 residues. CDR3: CSGGGTNEQFF. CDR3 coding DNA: TGCAGCGGCGGGGGGACCAATGAGCAGTTCTTC.

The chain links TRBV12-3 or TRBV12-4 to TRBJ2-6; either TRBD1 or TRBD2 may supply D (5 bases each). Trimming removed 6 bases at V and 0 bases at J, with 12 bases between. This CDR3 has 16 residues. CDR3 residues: CASSIRGVSGANVLTF. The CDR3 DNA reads TGTGCCAGCAGCATCAGAGGGGTCTCTGGGGCCAACGTCCTGACTTTC.

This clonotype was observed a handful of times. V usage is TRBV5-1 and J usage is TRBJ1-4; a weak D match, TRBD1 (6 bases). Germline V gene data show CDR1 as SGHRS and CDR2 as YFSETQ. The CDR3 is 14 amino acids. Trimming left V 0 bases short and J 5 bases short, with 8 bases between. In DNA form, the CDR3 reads TGCGCCAGCAGCTTGGGAGGGGGGAATGAAAAACTGTTTTTT. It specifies CASSLGGGNEKLFF.

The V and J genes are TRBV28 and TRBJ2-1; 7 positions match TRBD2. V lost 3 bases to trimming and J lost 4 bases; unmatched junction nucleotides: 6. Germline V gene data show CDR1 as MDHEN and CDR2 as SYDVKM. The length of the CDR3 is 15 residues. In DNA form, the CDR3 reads TGTGCCAGCAGTTTTGCCGGGAGGCTTTACAATGAGCAGTTCTTC. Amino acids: CASSFAGRLYNEQFF.

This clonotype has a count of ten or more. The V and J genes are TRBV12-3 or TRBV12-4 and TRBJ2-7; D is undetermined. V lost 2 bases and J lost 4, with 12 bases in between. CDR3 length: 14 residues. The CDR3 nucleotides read TGTGCCAGCAGTTTAAGGGCTATCTATTACGAGCAGTACTTC. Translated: CASSLRAIYYEQYF.

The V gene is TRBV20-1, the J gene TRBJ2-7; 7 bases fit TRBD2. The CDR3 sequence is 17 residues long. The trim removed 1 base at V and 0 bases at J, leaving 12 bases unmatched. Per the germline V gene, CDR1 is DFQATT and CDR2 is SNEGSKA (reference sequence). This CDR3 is CSARGSPGLLYSYEQYF. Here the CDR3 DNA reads TGCAGTGCTAGAGGGAGTCCGGGACTACTGTACTCCTACGAGCAGTACTTC.

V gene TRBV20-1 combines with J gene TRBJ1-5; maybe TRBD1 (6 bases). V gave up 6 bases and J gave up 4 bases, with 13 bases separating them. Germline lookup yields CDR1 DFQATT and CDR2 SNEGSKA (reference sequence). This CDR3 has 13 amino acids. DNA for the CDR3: TGCAGTGCAGGGGGGTCCAGAAATCAGCCCCAGCATTTT. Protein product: CSAGGSRNQPQHF.

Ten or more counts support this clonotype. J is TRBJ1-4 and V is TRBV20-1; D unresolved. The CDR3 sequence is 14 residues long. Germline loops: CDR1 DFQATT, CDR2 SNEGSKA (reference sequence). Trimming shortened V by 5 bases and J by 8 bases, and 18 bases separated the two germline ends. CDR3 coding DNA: TGCAGTGCTCGATGGAGACTGCCAACCGAAAAACTGTTTTTT. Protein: CSARWRLPTEKLFF.

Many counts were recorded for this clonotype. The chain's CDR3 is CASSPPGAGGHNEQFF. The CDR3 nucleotides read TGTGCCAGCAGTCCCCCAGGAGCGGGAGGTCACAATGAGCAGTTCTTC. The V call is TRBV12-3 or TRBV12-4, the J call TRBJ2-1, with 9 bases aligning to TRBD2. With 5 bases clipped from V and 5 bases from J, the junction kept 10 bases outside the gene matches. This CDR3 contains 16 residues.